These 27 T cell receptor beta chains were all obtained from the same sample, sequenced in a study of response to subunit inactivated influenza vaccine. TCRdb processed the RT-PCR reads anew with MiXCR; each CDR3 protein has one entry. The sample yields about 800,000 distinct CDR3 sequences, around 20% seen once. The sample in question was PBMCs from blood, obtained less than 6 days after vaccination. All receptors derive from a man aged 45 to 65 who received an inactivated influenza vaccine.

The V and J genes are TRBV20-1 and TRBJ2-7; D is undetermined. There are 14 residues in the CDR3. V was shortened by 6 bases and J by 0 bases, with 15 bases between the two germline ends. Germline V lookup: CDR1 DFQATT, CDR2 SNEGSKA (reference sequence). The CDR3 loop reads CSAAWTDSSYEQYF. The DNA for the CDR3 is TGCAGTGCAGCCTGGACCGATAGCTCCTACGAGCAGTACTTC.

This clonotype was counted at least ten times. CDR3: CASSAGSTDTQYF. The DNA for the CDR3 is TGTGCCAGCAGTGCGGGGAGCACAGATACGCAGTATTTT. The chain recombines TRBV6-6 with TRBJ2-3, with D perhaps matching TRBD2 (6 bases). Per the germline V gene, CDR1 is MNHNY and CDR2 is SVGAGI (reference sequence). The CDR3 sequence is 13 residues long. V was clipped by 5 bases and J by 0 bases, with 6 bases between them.

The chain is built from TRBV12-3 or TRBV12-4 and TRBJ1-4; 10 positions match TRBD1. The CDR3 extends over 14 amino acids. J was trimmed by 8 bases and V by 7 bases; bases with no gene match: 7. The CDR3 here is CASKSGTGDEKLFF. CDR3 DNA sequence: TGTGCCAGCAAGTCCGGGACAGGGGACGAAAAACTGTTTTTT.

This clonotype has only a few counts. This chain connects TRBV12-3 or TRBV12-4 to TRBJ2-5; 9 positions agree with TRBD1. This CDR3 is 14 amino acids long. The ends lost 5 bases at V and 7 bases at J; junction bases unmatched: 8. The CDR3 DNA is TGTGCCAGCAGTCTAGGAAGGACAGGGGTGACCCAGTACTTC. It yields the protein CASSLGRTGVTQYF.

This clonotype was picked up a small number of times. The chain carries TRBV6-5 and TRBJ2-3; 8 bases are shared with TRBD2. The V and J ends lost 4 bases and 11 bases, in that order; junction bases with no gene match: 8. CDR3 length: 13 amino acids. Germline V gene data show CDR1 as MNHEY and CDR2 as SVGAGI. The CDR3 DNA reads TGTGCCAGCAGTTCCGGACTAGCCGGCGGGCAGTATTTT. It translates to CASSSGLAGGQYF.

The CDR3, as DNA: TGCAGTGCTAGGTTTTGGTCCTACAATGAGCAGTTCTTC. Amino acids: CSARFWSYNEQFF. V usage is TRBV20-1 and J usage is TRBJ2-1, with D unresolved. This CDR3 region has 13 residues. Trimming removed 3 bases from V and 1 base from J, with 7 bases in between. Germline-derived CDR1 and CDR2 are DFQATT and SNEGSKA (reference sequence).

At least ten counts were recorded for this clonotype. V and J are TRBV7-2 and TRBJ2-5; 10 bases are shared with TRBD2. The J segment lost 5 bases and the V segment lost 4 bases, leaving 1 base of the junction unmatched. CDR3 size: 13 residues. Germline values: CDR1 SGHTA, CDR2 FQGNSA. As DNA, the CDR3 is TGTGCCAGCAGCTCGGGACTAGCGGAGACCCAGTACTTC. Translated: CASSSGLAETQYF.

The CDR3 sequence is CASSSDLFGNTIYF. Here the CDR3 DNA reads TGTGCCAGCAGCTCCGACCTCTTTGGAAACACCATATATTTT. The genes are TRBV7-7 and TRBJ1-3; D uncertain. The CDR3 loop spans 14 amino acids. The V end lost 4 bases, the J end lost 3 bases, and 10 bases lay between the germline ends. Germline V gives CDR1 SSHAT, CDR2 FNYEAQ (reference sequence).

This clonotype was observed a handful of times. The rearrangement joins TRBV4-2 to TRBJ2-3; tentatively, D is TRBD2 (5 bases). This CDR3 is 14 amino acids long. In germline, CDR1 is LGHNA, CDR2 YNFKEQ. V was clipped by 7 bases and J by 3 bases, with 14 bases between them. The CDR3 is CASTQEVGTDTQYF. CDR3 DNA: TGTGCCAGCACCCAGGAGGTTGGGACAGATACGCAGTATTTT.

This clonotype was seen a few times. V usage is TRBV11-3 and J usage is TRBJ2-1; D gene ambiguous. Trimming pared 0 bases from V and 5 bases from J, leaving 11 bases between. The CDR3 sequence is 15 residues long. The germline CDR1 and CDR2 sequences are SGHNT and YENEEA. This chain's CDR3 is CASSLDGLNNNEQFF. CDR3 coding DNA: TGTGCCAGCAGCTTAGATGGGCTCAACAACAATGAGCAGTTCTTC.

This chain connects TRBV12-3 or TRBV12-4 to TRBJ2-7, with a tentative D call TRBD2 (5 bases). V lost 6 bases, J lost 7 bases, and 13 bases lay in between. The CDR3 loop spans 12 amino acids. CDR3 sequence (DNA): TGTGCCAGCAGCTATGCCCCGGGAGAGCAGTACTTC. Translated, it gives CASSYAPGEQYF.

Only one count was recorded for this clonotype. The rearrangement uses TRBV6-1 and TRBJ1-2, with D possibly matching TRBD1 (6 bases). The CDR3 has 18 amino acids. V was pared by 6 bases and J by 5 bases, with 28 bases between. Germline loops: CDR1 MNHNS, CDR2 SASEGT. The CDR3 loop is CASRRDADSTRAQYGYTF. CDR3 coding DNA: TGTGCCAGCAGACGGGACGCGGACAGCACGCGGGCTCAATATGGCTACACCTTC.

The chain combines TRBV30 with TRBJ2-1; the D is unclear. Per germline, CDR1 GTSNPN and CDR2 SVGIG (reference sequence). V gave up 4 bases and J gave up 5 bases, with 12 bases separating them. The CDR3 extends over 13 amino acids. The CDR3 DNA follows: TGTGCCTGGACACCGGCGCCGAACAATGAGCAGTTCTTC. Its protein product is CAWTPAPNNEQFF. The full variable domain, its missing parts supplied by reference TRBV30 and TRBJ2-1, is SQTIHQWPATLVQPVGSPLSLECTVEGTSNPNLYWYRQAAGRGLQLLFYSVGIGQISSEVPQNLSASRPQDRQFILSSKKLLLSDSGFYLCAWTPAPNNEQFFGPGTRLTVL.

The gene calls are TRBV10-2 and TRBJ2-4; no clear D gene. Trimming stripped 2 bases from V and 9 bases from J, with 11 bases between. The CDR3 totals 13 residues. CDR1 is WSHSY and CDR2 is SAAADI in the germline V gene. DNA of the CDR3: TGCGCCAGCAGTGAGCAGGCCCAGGCCATTCAGTACTTC. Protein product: CASSEQAQAIQYF.

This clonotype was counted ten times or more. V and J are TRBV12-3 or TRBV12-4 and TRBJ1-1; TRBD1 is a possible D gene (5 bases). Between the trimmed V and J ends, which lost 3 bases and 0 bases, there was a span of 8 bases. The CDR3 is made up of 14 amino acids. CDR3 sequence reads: CASSFTGLNTEAFF. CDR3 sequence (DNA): TGTGCCAGCAGTTTCACAGGACTGAACACTGAAGCTTTCTTT.

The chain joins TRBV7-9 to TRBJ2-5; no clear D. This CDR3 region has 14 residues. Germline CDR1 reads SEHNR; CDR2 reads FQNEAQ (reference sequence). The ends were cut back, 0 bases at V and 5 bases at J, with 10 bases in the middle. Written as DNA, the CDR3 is TGTGCCAGCAGCTTAGCCTCCGCGATCGAGACCCAGTACTTC. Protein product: CASSLASAIETQYF.

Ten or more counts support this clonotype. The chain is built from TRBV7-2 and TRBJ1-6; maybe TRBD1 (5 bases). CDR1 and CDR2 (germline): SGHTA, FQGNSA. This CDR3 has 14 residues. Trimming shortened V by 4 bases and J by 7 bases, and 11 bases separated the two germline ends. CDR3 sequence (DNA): TGTGCCAGCAGCTACGGGAGGACAAATTCACCCCTCCACTTT. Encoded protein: CASSYGRTNSPLHF.

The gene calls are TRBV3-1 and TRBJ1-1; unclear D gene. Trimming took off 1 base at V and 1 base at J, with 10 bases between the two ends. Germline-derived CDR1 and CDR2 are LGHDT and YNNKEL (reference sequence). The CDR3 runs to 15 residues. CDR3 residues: CASSQGWSGNTEAFF. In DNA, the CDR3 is TGTGCCAGCAGCCAAGGTTGGTCAGGGAACACTGAAGCTTTCTTT.

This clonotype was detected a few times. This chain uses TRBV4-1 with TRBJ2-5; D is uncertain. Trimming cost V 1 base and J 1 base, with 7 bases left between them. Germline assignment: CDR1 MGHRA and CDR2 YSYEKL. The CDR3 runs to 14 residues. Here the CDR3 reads CASSQGVIQETQYF. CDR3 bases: TGCGCCAGCAGCCAAGGGGTAATCCAAGAGACCCAGTACTTC.

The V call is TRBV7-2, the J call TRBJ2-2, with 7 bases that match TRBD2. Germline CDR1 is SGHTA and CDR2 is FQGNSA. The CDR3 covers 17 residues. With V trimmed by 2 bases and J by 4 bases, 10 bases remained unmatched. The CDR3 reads CASSLRRSSGLTGELFF. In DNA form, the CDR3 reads TGTGCCAGCAGCTTACGAAGGTCTAGCGGCCTCACCGGGGAGCTGTTTTTT.

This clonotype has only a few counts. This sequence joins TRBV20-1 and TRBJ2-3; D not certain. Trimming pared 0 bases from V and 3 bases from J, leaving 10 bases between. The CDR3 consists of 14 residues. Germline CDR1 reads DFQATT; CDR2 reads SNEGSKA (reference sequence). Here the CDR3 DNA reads TGCAGTGCTAGAGAATCTGGGCCGACAGATACGCAGTATTTT. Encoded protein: CSARESGPTDTQYF.

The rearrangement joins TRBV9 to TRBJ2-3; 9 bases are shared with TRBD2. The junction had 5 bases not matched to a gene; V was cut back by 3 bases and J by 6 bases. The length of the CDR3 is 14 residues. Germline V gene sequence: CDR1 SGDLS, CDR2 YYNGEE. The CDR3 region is CASSGGRGVDTQYF. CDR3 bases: TGTGCCAGCAGCGGCGGGAGGGGTGTCGATACGCAGTATTTT.

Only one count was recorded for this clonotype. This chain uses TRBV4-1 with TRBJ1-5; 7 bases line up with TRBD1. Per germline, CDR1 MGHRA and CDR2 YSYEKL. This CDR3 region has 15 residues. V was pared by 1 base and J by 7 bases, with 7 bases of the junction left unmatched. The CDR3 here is CASSQGGTVGQPQHF. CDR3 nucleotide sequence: TGCGCCAGCAGCCAAGGCGGGACAGTGGGACAGCCCCAGCATTTT.

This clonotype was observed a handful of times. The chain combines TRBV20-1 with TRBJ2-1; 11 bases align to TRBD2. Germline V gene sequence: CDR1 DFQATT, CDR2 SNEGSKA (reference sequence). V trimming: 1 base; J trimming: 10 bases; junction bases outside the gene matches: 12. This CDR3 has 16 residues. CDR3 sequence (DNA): TGCAGTGCTAGAGGAAGAGGGACTAGCGGCCTTTCGGAGCAGTTCTTC. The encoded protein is CSARGRGTSGLSEQFF.

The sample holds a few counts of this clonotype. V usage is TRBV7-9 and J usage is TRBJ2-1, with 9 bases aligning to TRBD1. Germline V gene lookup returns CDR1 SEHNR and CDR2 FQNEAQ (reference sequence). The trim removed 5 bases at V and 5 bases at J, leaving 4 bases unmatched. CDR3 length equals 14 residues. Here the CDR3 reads CASSRDREHNEQFF. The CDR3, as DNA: TGTGCCAGCAGCCGGGACAGGGAGCACAATGAGCAGTTCTTC.

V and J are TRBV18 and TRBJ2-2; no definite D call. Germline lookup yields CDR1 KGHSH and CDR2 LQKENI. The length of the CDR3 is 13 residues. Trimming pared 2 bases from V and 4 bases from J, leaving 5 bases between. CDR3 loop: CASSPASTGELFF. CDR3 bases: TGTGCCAGCTCACCAGCCTCCACCGGGGAGCTGTTTTTT. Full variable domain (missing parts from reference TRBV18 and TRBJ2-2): NAGVMQNPRHLVRRRGQEARLRCSPMKGHSHVYWYRQLPEEGLKFMVYLQKENIIDESGMPKERFSAEFPKEGPSILRIQQVVRGDSAAYFCASSPASTGELFFGEGSRLTVL.

CDR3 loop: CASSSRTGVGELFF. The CDR3 DNA sequence: TGTGCCAGCAGCTCAAGGACAGGGGTCGGGGAGCTGTTTTTT. The chain carries TRBV7-9 and TRBJ2-2; TRBD1 agrees at 9 bases. CDR3 length equals 14 residues. Germline V lookup: CDR1 SEHNR, CDR2 FQNEAQ (reference sequence). The V segment lost 4 bases and the J segment 7 bases; nucleotides outside the gene matches: 4.